This T cell receptor beta chain was sequenced in a study of beta chain features in type 1 diabetes. Germline V gene sequence: CDR1 PRHDT, CDR2 FYEKMQ (reference sequence). V gave up 5 bases and J gave up 2 bases, with 16 bases separating them. The CDR3 consists of 15 residues. It was one heparinised blood draw, averaging about 116 mL, that each donor gave. This clone was seen ten or more times. Reverse transcribing all isolated RNA meant expressed TCRB transcripts were sequenced. Measured with immunoSEQ multiplex PCR; TCRdb has only the in-frame clones, and not every one. The sample gives fewer than 550,000 clones, around 10% of which show up once; approximately 0.045% is in the top ten.

This sequence joins TRBV13 and TRBJ2-7, with D possibly being TRBD1 or TRBD2 (5 bases each). Sequenced: naive CD4+ T cells from blood. This receptor was identified in a woman aged 18-29 years in good health. CDR3 residues: CASSHTTGPAYEQYF. DNA for the CDR3: TGTGCCAGCAGCCACACCACGGGGCCGGCCTACGAGCAGTACTTC.